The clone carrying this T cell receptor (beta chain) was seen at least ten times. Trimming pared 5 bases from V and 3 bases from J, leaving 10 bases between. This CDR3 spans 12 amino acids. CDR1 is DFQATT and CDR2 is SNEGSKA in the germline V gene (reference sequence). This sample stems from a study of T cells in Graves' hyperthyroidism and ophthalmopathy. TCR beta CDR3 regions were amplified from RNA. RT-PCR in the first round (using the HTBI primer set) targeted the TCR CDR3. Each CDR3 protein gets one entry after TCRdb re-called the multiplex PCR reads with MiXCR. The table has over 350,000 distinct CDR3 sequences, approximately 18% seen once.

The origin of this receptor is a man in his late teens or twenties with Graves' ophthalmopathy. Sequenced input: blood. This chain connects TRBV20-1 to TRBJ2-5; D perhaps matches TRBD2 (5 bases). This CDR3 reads CSAWRAEETQYF. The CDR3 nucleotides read TGCAGTGCTTGGCGGGCCGAAGAGACCCAGTACTTC.